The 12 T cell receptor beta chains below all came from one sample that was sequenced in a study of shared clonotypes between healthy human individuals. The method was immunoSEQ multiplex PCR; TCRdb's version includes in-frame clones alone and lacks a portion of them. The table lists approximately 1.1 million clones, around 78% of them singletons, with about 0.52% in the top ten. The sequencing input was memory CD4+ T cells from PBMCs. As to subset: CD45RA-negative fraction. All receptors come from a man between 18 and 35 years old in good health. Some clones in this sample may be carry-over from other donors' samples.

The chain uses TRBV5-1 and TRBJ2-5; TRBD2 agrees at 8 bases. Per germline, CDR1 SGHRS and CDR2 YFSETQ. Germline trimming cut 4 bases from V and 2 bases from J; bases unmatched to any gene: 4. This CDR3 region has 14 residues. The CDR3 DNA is TGCGCCAGCAGCAGAGGACTAGCTCAAGAGACCCAGTACTTC. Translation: CASSRGLAQETQYF.

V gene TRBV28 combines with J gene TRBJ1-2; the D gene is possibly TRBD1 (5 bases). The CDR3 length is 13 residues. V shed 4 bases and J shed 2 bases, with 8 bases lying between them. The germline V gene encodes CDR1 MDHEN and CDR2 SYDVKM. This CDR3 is CASSSGENYGYTF. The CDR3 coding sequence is TGTGCCAGCAGTTCGGGGGAAAACTATGGCTACACCTTC.

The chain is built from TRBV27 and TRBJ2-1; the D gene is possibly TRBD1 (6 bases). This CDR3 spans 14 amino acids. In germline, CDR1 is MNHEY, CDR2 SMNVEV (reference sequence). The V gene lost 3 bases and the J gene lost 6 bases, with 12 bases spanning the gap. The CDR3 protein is CASSFGQPLNEQFF. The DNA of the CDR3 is TGTGCCAGCAGTTTCGGACAGCCTCTCAATGAGCAGTTCTTC.

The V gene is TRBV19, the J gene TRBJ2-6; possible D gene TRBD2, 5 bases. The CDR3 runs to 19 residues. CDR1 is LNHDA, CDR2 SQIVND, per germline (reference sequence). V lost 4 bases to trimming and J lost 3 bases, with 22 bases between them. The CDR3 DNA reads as TGTGCCAGTAGTAGGGCACCGGGCTCTGCCGCGGGTGGGGCCAACGTCCTGACTTTC. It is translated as CASSRAPGSAAGGANVLTF.

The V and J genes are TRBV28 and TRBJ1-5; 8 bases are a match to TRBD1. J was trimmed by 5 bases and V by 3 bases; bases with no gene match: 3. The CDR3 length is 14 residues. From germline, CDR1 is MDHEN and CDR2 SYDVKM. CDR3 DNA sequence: TGTGCCAGCAGTTTCCGGACAGGGTATCAGCCCCAGCATTTT. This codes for CASSFRTGYQPQHF.

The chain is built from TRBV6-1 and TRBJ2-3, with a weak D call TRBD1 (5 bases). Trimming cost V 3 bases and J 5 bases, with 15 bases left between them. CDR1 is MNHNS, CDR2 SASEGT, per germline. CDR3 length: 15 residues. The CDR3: CASSDLSSGIDTQYF. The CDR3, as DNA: TGTGCCAGCAGTGATTTGAGCTCAGGGATAGATACGCAGTATTTT.

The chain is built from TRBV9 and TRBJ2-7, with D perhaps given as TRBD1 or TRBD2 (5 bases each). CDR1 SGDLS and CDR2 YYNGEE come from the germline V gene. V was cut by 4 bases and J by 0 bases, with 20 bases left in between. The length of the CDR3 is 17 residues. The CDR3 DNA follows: TGTGCCAGCAGCCCACGGGCCGGGACGCCCAGCTCCTACGAGCAGTACTTC. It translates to CASSPRAGTPSSYEQYF.

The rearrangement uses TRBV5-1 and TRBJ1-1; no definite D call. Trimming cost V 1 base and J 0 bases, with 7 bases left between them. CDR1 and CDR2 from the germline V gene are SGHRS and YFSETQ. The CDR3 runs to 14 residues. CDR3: CASSLLDMNTEAFF. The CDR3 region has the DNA TGCGCCAGCAGCTTGCTTGACATGAACACTGAAGCTTTCTTT.

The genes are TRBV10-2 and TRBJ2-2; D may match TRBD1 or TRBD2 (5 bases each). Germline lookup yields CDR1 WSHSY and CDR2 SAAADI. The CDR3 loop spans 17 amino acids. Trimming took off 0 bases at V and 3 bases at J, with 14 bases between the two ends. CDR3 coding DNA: TGCGCCAGCAGTGAGTCGCGAGGGACGAGGGACACCGGGGAGCTGTTTTTT. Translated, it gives CASSESRGTRDTGELFF.

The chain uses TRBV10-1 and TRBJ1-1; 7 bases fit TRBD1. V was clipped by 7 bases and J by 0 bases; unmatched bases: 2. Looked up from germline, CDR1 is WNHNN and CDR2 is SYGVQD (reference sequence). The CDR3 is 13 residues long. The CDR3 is CASTGQLNTEAFF. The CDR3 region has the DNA TGCGCCAGCACGGGACAGCTGAACACTGAAGCTTTCTTT.

In DNA, the CDR3 is TGTGCCAGCAGCAGGGCTGGCACAGATACGCAGTATTTT. Its protein product is CASSRAGTDTQYF. This sequence joins TRBV28 and TRBJ2-3; D is perhaps TRBD1 (5 bases). Germline V lookup: CDR1 MDHEN, CDR2 SYDVKM. V was clipped by 6 bases and J by 1 base, with 8 bases between them. This CDR3 contains 13 residues.

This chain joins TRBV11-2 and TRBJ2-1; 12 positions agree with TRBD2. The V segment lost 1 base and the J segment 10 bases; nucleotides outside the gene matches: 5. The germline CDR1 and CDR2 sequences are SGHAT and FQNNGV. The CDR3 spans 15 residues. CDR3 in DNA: TGTGCCAGCAGCTTAGGACTAGCGGGAGAGGTCGAGCAGTTCTTC. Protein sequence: CASSLGLAGEVEQFF.